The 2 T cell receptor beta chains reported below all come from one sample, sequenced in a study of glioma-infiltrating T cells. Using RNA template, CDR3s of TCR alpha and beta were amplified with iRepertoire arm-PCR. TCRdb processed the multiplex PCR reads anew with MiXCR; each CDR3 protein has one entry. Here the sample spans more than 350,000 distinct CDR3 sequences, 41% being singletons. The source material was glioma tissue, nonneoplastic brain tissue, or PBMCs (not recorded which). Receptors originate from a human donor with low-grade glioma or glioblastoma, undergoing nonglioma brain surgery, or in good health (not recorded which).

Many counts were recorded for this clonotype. CDR3: CASSLCAPSTSPTYLDEQYF. For the CDR3, the DNA is TGTGCCAGCAGTTTATGCGCTCCAAGCACGTCCCCGACATATTTGGACGAGCAGTACTTC. The J gene is TRBJ2-7, the V gene TRBV28; no clear D gene. The CDR3 is made up of 20 amino acids. Germline loops: CDR1 MDHEN, CDR2 SYDVKM. V gave up 0 bases and J gave up 5 bases, with 29 bases separating them.

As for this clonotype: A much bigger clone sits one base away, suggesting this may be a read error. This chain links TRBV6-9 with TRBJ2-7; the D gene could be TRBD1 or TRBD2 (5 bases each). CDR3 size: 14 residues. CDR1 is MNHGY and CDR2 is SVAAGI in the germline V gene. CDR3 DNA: TGTGCCAGCAGTTACCTTACGACAGACTACGTGCAGTACTTC. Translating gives CASSYLTTDYVQYF.